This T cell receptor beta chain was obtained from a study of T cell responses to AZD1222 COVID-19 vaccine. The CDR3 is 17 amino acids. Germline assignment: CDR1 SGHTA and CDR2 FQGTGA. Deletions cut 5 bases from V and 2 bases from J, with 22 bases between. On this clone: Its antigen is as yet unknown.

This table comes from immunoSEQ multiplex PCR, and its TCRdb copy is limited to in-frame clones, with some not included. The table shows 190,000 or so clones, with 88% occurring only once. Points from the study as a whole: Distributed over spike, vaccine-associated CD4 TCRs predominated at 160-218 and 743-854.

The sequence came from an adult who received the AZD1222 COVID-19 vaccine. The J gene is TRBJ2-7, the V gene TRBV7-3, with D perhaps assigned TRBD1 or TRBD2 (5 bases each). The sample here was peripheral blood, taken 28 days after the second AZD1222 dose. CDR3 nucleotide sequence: TGTGCCAGCAGCCCCATGGGGGTGGCATCAGGGACCTACGAGCAGTACTTC. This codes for CASSPMGVASGTYEQYF.